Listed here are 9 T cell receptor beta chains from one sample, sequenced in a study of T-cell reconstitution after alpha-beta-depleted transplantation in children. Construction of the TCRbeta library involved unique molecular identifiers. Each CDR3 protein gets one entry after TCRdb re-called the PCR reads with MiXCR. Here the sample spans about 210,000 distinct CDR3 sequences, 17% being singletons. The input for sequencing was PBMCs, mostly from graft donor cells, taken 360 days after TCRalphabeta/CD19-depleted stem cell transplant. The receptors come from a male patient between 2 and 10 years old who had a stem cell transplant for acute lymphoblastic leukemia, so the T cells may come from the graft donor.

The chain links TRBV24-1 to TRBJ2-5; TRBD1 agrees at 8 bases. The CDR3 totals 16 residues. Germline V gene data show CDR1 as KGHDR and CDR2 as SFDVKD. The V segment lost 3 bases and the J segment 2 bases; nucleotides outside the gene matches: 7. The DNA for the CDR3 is TGTGCCACCAGTGATCCGGGGACAGGTGCTCAAGAGACCCAGTACTTC. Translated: CATSDPGTGAQETQYF.

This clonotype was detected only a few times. The CDR3 DNA is TGTGCCAGCCACAGGGGGCAGGGCACAGATACGCAGTATTTT. The encoded protein is CASHRGQGTDTQYF. The V call is TRBV6-1, the J call TRBJ2-3, with 9 bases identical to TRBD1. Trimming cost V 8 bases and J 1 base; bases outside gene matches: 4. Germline V gene data show CDR1 as MNHNS and CDR2 as SASEGT. This CDR3 is built from 14 residues.

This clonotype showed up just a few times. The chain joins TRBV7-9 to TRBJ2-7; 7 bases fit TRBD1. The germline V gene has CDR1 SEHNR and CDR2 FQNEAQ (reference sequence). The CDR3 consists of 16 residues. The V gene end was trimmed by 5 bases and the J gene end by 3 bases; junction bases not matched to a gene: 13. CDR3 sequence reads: CASSPTRGKGIYEQYF. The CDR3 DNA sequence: TGTGCCAGCAGCCCCACCAGGGGGAAGGGTATCTACGAGCAGTACTTC. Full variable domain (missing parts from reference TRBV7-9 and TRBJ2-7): DTGVSQNPRHKITKRGQNVTFRCDPISEHNRLYWYRQTLGQGPEFLTYFQNEAQLEKSRLLSDRFSAERPKGSFSTLEIQRTEQGDSAMYLCASSPTRGKGIYEQYFGPGTRLTVT.

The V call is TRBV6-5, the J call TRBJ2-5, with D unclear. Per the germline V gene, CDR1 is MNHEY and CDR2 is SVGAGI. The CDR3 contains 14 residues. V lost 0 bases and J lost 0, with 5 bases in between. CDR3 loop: CASSYSLYQETQYF. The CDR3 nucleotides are TGTGCCAGCAGTTACTCTCTGTACCAAGAGACCCAGTACTTC.

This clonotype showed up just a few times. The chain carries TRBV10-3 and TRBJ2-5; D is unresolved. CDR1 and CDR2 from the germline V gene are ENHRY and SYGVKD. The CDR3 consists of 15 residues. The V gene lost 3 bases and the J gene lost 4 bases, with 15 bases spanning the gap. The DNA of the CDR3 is TGTGCCATCAGTGATAGCACTACGATCCCAGAGACCCAGTACTTC. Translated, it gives CAISDSTTIPETQYF.

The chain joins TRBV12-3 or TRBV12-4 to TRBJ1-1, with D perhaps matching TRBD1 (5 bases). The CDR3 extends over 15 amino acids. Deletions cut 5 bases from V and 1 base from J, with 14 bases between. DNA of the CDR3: TGTGCCAGCAGTCATGTCGGGGCCCCGAACACTGAAGCTTTCTTT. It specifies CASSHVGAPNTEAFF.

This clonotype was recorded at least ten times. CDR3 in DNA: TGCGCCAGCAGCCAAGATCCACAGTCTAATGAAAAACTGTTTTTT. Its protein product is CASSQDPQSNEKLFF. The gene calls are TRBV4-3 and TRBJ1-4; D is uncertain. The CDR3 is made up of 15 amino acids. Germline CDR1 LGHNA, CDR2 YSLEER. The V gene lost 0 bases and the J gene lost 3 bases, with 8 bases spanning the gap.

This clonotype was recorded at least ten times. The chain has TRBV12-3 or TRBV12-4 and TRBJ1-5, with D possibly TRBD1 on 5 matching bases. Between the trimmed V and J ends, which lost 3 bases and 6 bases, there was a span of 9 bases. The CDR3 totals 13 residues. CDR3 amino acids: CASSFGGGQPQHF. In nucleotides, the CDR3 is TGTGCCAGCAGTTTCGGGGGAGGTCAGCCCCAGCATTTT.

The CDR3 sequence is CASSLLGGGPRRGSDTQYF. The CDR3, as DNA: TGTGCCAGCAGCTTGTTAGGCGGGGGCCCGCGCAGGGGATCGGATACGCAGTATTTT. The chain combines TRBV11-1 with TRBJ2-3; a weak D match, TRBD2 (7 bases). Germline V gives CDR1 SGHAT, CDR2 FQDESV (reference sequence). V was pared by 3 bases and J by 6 bases, with 28 bases between. The CDR3 sequence is 19 residues long.